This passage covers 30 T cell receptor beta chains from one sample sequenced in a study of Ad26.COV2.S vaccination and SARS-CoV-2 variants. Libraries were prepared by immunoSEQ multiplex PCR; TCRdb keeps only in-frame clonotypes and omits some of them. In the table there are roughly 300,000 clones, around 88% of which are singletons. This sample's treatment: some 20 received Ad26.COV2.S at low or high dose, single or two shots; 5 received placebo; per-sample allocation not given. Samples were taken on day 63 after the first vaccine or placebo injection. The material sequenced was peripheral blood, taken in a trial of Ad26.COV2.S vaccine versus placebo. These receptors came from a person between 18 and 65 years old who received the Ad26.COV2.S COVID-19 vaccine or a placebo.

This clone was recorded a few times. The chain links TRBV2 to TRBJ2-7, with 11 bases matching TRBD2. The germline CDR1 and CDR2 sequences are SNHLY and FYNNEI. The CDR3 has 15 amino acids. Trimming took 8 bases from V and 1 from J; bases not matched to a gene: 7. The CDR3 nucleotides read TGTGCCAGCCTGTCCGGGACTAGCGGTTCCTACGAGCAGTACTTC. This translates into CASLSGTSGSYEQYF. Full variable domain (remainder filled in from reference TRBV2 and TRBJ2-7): EPEVTQTPSHQVTQMGQEVILRCVPISNHLYFYWYRQILGQKVEFLVSFYNNEISEKSEIFDDQFSVERPDGSNFTLKIRSTKLEDSAMYFCASLSGTSGSYEQYFGPGTRLTVT.

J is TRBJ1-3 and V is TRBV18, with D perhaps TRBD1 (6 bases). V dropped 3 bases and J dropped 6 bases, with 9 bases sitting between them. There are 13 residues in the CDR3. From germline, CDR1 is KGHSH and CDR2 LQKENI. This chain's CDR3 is CASSPGHQNTIYF. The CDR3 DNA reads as TGTGCCAGCTCACCGGGACACCAAAACACCATATATTTT.

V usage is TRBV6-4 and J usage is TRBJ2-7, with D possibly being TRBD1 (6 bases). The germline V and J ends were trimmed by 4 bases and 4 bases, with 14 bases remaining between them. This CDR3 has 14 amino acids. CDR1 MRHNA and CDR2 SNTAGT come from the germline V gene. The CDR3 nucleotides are TGTGCCAGCAGTGTGGGCCCCACAGGGTACGAGCAGTACTTC. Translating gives CASSVGPTGYEQYF.

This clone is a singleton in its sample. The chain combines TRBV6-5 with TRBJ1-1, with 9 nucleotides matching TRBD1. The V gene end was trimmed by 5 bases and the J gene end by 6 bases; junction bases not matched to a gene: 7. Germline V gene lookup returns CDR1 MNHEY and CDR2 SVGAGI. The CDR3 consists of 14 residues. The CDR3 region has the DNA TGTGCCAGCAGTCACAGGGGGCAGAGCGCTGAAGCTTTCTTT. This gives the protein CASSHRGQSAEAFF.

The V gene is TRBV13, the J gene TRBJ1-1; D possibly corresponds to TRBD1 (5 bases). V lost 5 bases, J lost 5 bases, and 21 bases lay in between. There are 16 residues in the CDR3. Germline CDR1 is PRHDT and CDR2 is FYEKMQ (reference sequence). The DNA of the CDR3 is TGTGCCAGCAGCCCAAGCGGGGGTACAGGTGGGACTGAAGCTTTCTTT. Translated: CASSPSGGTGGTEAFF.

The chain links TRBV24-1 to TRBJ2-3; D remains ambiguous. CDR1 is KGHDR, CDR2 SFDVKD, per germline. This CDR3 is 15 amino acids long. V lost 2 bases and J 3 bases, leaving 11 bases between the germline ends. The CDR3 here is CATSDWTEGTDTQYF. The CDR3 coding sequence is TGTGCCACCAGTGATTGGACCGAAGGAACAGATACGCAGTATTTT.

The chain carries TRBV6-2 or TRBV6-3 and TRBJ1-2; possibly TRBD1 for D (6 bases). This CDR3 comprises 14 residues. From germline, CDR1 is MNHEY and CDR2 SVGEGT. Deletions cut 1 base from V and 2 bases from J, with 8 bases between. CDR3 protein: CASSYFQGNYGYTF. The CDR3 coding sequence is TGTGCCAGCAGTTACTTCCAGGGGAACTATGGCTACACCTTC.

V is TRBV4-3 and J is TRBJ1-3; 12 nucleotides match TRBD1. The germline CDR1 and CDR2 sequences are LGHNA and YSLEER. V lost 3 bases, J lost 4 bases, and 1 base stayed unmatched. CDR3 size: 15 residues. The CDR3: CASSQGTGGGNTIYF. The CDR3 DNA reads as TGCGCCAGCAGCCAGGGGACAGGGGGCGGAAACACCATATATTTT.

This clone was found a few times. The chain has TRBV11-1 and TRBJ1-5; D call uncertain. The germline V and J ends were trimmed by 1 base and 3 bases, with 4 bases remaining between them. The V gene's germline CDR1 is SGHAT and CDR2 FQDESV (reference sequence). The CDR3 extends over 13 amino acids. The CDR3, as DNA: TGTGCCAGCAGCTTAGGCATCAATCAGCCCCAGCATTTT. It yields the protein CASSLGINQPQHF.

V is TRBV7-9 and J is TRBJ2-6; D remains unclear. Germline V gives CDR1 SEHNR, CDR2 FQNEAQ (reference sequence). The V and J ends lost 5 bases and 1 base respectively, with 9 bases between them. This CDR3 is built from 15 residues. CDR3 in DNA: TGTGCCAGCAGCCGAAAACTATCTGGGGCCAACGTCCTGACTTTC. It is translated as CASSRKLSGANVLTF.

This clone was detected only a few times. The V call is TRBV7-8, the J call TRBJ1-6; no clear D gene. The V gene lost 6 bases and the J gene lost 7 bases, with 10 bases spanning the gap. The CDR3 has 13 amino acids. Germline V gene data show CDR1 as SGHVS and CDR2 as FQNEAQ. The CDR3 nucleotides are TGTGCCAGCAGAGATACCGCCAATTCACCCCTCCACTTT. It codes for CASRDTANSPLHF. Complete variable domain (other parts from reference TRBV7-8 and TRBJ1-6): GAGVSQSPRYKVAKRGQDVALRCDPISGHVSLFWYQQALGQGPEFLTYFQNEAQLDKSGLPSDRFFAERPEGSVSTLKIQRTQQEDSAVYLCASRDTANSPLHFGNGTRLTVT.

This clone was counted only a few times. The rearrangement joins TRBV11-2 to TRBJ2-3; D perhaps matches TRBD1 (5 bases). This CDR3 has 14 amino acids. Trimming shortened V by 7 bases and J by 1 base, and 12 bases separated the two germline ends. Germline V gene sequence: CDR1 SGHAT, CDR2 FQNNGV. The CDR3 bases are TGTGCCAGCAACGCCCTAGGGGGCACAGATACGCAGTATTTT. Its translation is CASNALGGTDTQYF. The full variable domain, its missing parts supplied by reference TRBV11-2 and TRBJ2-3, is EAGVAQSPRYKIIEKRQSVAFWCNPISGHATLYWYQQILGQGPKLLIQFQNNGVVDDSQLPKDRFSAERLKGVDSTLKIQPAKLEDSAVYLCASNALGGTDTQYFGPGTRLTVL.

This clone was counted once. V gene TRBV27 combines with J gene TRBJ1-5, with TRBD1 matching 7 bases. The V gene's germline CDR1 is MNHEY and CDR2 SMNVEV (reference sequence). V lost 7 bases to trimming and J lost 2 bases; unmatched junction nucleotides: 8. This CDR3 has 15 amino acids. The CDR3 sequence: CASKQTGRGNQPQHF. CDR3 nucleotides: TGTGCCAGCAAGCAGACAGGGAGAGGCAATCAGCCCCAGCATTTT.

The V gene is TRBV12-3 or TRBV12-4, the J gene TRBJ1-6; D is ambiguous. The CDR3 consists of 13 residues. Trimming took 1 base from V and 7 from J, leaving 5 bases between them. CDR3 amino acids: CASSLVSNSPLHF. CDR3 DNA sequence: TGTGCCAGCAGTTTAGTGTCCAATTCACCCCTCCACTTT.

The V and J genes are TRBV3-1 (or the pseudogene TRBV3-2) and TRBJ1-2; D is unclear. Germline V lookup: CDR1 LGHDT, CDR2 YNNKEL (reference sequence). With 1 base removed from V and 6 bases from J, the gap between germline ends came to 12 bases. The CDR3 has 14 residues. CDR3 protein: CASSQVGGRDGYTF. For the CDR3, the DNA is TGTGCCAGCAGCCAAGTAGGAGGGCGCGATGGCTACACCTTC.

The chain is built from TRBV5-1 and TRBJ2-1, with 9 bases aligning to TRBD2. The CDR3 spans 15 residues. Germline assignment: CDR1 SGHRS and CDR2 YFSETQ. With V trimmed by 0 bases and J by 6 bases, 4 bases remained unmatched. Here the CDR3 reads CASSLGLAETNEQFF. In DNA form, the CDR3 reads TGCGCCAGCAGCTTGGGACTAGCGGAGACCAATGAGCAGTTCTTC.

The CDR3 DNA reads as TGTGCCAGCAGCTGGACTAGAAACTCCTACGAGCAGTACTTC. This encodes CASSWTRNSYEQYF. The chain is built from TRBV3-1 (or the pseudogene TRBV3-2) and TRBJ2-7; 7 bases match TRBD2. After removal of 5 bases from V and 0 bases from J, the junction contained 4 bases not matched to a gene. The CDR3 length is 14 residues. Germline-derived CDR1 and CDR2 are LGHDT and YNNKEL (reference sequence).

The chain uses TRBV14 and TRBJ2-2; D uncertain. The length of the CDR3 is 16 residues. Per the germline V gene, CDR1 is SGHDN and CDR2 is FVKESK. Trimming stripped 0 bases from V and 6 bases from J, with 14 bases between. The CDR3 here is CASSQERPGVAGELFF. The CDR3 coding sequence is TGTGCCAGCAGCCAAGAAAGACCTGGGGTCGCCGGGGAGCTGTTTTTT.

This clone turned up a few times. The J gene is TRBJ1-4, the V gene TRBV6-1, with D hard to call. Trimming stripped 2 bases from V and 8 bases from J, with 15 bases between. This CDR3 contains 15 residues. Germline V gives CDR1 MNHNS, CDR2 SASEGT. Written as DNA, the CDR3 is TGTGCCAGCAGTGAATTAATAGGGAGGGTAGAAAAACTGTTTTTT. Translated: CASSELIGRVEKLFF.

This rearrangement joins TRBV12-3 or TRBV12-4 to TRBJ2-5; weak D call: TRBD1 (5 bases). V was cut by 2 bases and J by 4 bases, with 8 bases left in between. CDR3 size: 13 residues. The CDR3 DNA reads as TGTGCCAGCAGTTTATCCCAGGGAGAGACCCAGTACTTC. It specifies CASSLSQGETQYF.

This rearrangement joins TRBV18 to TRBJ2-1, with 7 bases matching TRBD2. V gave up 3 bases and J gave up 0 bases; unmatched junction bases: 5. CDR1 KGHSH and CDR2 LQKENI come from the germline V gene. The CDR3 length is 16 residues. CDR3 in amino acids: CASSPLAENSYNEQFF. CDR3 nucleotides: TGTGCCAGCTCACCCCTAGCGGAGAACTCCTACAATGAGCAGTTCTTC. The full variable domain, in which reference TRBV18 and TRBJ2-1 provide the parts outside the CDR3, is NAGVMQNPRHLVRRRGQEARLRCSPMKGHSHVYWYRQLPEEGLKFMVYLQKENIIDESGMPKERFSAEFPKEGPSILRIQQVVRGDSAAYFCASSPLAENSYNEQFFGPGTRLTVL.

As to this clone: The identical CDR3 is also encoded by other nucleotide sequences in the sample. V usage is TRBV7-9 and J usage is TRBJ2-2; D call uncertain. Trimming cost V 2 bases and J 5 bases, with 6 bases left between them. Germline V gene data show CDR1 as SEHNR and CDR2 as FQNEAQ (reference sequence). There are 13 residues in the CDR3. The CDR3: CASSLLNTGELFF. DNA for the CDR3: TGTGCCAGCAGCTTATTGAATACCGGGGAGCTGTTTTTT.

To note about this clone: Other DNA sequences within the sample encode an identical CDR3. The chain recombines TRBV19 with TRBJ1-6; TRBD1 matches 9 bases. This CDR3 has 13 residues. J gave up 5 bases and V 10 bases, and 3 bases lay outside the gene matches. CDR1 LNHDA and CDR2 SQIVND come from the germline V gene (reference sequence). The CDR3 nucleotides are TGTGCCACCGGGACAGGGAATAATTCACCCCTCCACTTT. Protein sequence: CATGTGNNSPLHF.

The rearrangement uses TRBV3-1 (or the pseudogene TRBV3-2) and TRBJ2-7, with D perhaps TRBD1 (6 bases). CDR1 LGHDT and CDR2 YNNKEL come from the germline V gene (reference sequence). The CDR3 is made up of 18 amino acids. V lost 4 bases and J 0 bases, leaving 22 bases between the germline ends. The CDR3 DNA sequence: TGTGCCAGCAGCCCCGAGCAAGGGTGGACAGACTACTCCTACGAGCAGTACTTC. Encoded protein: CASSPEQGWTDYSYEQYF.

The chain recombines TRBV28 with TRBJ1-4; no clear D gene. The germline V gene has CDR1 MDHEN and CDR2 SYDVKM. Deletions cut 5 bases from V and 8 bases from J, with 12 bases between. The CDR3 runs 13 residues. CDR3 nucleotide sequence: TGTGCCAGCAGTCCCCGATTGGGGGAAAAACTGTTTTTT. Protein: CASSPRLGEKLFF.

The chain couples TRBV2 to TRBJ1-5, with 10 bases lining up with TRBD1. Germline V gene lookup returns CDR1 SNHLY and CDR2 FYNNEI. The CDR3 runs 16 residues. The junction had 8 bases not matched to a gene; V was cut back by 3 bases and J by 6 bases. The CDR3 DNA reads TGTGCCAGCAGTGAGACCGGGACAGGGGTAGGTCAGCCCCAGCATTTT. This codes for CASSETGTGVGQPQHF.

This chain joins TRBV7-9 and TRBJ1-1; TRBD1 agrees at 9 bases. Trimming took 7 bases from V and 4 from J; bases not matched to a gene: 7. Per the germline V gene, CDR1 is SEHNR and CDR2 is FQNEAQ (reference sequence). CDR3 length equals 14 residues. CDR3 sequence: CASTKTGGITEAFF. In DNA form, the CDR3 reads TGTGCCAGCACCAAAACAGGGGGCATCACTGAAGCTTTCTTT.

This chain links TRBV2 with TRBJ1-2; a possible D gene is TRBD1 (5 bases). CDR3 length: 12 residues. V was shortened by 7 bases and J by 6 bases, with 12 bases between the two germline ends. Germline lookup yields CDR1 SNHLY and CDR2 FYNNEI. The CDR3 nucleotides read TGTGCCAGCACGAGGCAGGGACATGGCTACACCTTC. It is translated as CASTRQGHGYTF. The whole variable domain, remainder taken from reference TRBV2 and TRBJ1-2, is EPEVTQTPSHQVTQMGQEVILRCVPISNHLYFYWYRQILGQKVEFLVSFYNNEISEKSEIFDDQFSVERPDGSNFTLKIRSTKLEDSAMYFCASTRQGHGYTFGSGTRLTVV.

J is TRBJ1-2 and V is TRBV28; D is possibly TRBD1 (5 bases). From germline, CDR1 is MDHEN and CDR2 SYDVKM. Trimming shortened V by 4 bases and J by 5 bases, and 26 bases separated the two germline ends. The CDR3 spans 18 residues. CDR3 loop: CASSSNRAQGNFRYGYTF. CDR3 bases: TGTGCCAGCAGTTCCAACCGAGCCCAGGGAAACTTTCGGTATGGCTACACCTTC.

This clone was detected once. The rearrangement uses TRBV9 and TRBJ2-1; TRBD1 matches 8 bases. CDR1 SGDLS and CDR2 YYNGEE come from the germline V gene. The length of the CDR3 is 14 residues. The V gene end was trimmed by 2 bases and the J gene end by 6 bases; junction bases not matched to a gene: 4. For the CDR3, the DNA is TGTGCCAGCAGCGTCACGGGACAGGTCAATGAGCAGTTCTTC. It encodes CASSVTGQVNEQFF.